A selection of T cell receptor beta chains follows, all from one sample in a study of cytomegalovirus exposure and HLA in healthy donors. This table comes from immunoSEQ multiplex PCR, and its TCRdb copy is limited to in-frame clones, with some not included. The profile shows 200,000 or so clones, 87% of them singletons. Sequenced: PBMCs. Receptors were obtained from a girl under three years old in good health and CMV-seronegative. Each CDR3 is given with its conserved first and last residue. The D gene is left open where the match is weak. For some rows the clone size is stated as once, few or many, or as a class when expanded; others skip it.

J gene	V gene	D gene	clone size	CDR3 DNA	CDR3 protein
TRBJ2-3	TRBV5-1	TRBD2	.	TGCGCCAGCAGGGCGAGCGGGGGCACAGATACGCAGTATTTT	CASRASGGTDTQYF
TRBJ1-1	TRBV4-1	TRBD1	few	TGCGCCAGCAGCCAAGTAACAGGGGGGAACACTGAAGCTTTCTTT	CASSQVTGGNTEAFF
TRBJ2-5	TRBV10-3	TRBD1	.	TGTGCCATCAGTGAGAAAGGACAGGGGGACCAAGAGACCCAGTACTTC	CAISEKGQGDQETQYF
TRBJ1-2	TRBV6-5	.	.	TGTGCCAGCAGTTATAACTCCCTCTCGATTTGGGGCTACACCTTC	CASSYNSLSIWGYTF
TRBJ2-4	TRBV5-6	TRBD2	.	TGTGCCAGCAAACTAGCGGGAGCCAAAAACATTCAGTACTTC	CASKLAGAKNIQYF
TRBJ2-7	TRBV4-1	TRBD1	.	TGCGCCAGCAGCCAAGCAGGGGGCAACTACGAGCAGTACTTC	CASSQAGGNYEQYF
TRBJ2-1	TRBV6-1	.	.	TGTGCCAGCAGGGAAGAGGGGGGGTACAATGAGCAGTTCTTC	CASREEGGYNEQFF
TRBJ2-6	TRBV5-1	.	.	TGCGCCAGCAGCTTGGGACAGGCTGACGGGGCCAACGTCCTGACTTTC	CASSLGQADGANVLTF
TRBJ2-5	TRBV9	TRBD2	.	TGTGCCAGCAGCATGACCCGGGAGGGAGAGACCCAGTACTTC	CASSMTREGETQYF
TRBJ1-2	TRBV2	.	.	TGTGCCAGCAGATTTCAGGGAGGAGGCTACACCTTC	CASRFQGGGYTF
TRBJ1-5	TRBV6-9	.	.	TGTGCCAAGACAGGTTCCAATCAGCCCCAGCATTTT	CAKTGSNQPQHF
TRBJ2-5	TRBV9	TRBD2	few	TGTGCCAGCAATCGGTTAGCGGGAACCCAAGAGACCCAGTACTTC	CASNRLAGTQETQYF
TRBJ1-4	TRBV19	TRBD1	.	TGTGCCACCAGCCGGGACAGGGAGGAAAAACTGTTTTTT	CATSRDREEKLFF
TRBJ1-5	TRBV5-1	TRBD1	.	TGCGCCAGCAGCTTGGGGCCGGGACAGGGCCCAGGGGAGCCCCAGCATTTT	CASSLGPGQGPGEPQHF
TRBJ2-6	TRBV18	.	.	TGTGCCAGCTCACCCGGACACTCTGGGGCCAACGTCCTGACTTTC	CASSPGHSGANVLTF
TRBJ1-2	TRBV27	.	.	TGTGCCAGCAGTTTTGGGGCCCTGGGTGTTTCCTATGGCTACACCTTC	CASSFGALGVSYGYTF
TRBJ2-7	TRBV30	TRBD1	few	TGTGCCTGGAGTGTGGGACAGGGAATCTACGAGCAGTACTTC	CAWSVGQGIYEQYF
TRBJ2-1	TRBV19	TRBD2	.	TGTGCCAGTAGTATCCTAGCGGGAGGGCCCTGGAATGAGCAGTTCTTC	CASSILAGGPWNEQFF
TRBJ1-4	TRBV6-6	.	.	TGTGCCAGCAGTTACGGGGGCAATGAAAAACTGTTTTTT	CASSYGGNEKLFF
TRBJ2-2	TRBV6-6	.	.	TGTGCCAGCAGTTACTCCATGAACACCGGGGAGCTGTTTTTT	CASSYSMNTGELFF
TRBJ1-5	TRBV27	.	.	TGTGCCAGCAGTACGGACAACCAGCCCCAGCATTTT	CASSTDNQPQHF
TRBJ2-1	TRBV7-9	.	.	TGTTCCAGCAGCTATCGGGTTGGGTATGAGCAGTTCTTC	CSSSYRVGYEQFF
TRBJ1-1	TRBV9	.	.	TGTGCCAGCAGCGCAATAGGGACATTGAACACTGAAGCTTTCTTT	CASSAIGTLNTEAFF
TRBJ2-5	TRBV7-9	.	.	TGTGCCAGCAGCTTAGGGCAGAAGAAAGAGACCCAGTACTTC	CASSLGQKKETQYF
TRBJ1-1	TRBV4-1	.	.	TGCGCCAGCAGCCAAGTTACGAACAGCTACACTGAAGCTTTCTTT	CASSQVTNSYTEAFF